The rows below give T cell receptor beta chains drawn from one sample of a study of shared clonotypes between healthy human individuals. The protocol was immunoSEQ multiplex PCR, while the TCRdb copy is restricted to in-frame clones and leaves out a portion. The sample has 2 million to 2.5 million clones; 85% to 95% are singletons. Specimen: naive CD4+ T cells from PBMCs. These receptors were taken from a man between 18 and 29 years old in good health. Some clones in this sample may be carry-over from other donors' samples. The CDR3 runs from the conserved cysteine through the conserved F or W. D genes are given only for firm matches.

j_call cdr3_length v_call d_call cdr3_nt cdr3_aa
TRBJ2-7 11 TRBV2 NA TGTGCCAGCAGTCCGTTCTACGAGCAGTACTTC CASSPFYEQYF
TRBJ2-4 17 TRBV4-3 TRBD2 TGCGCCAGCAGCCAAGATTTGGCGGGAGTCACCAAAAACATTCAGTACTTC CASSQDLAGVTKNIQYF
TRBJ2-1 16 TRBV5-6 NA TGTGCCAGCAGCTTGGCGTCGAGCGGCTTCTATAATGAGCAGTTCTTC CASSLASSGFYNEQFF
TRBJ1-1 15 TRBV15 NA TGTGCCACCAGCAGAGATATTAGTGGGAACACTGAAGCTTTCTTT CATSRDISGNTEAFF
TRBJ2-7 14 TRBV5-4 TRBD2 TGTGCCAGCAGCTGGGGACTAGCGGGATACGAGCAGTACTTC CASSWGLAGYEQYF
TRBJ2-3 18 TRBV4-3 TRBD2 TGCGCCAGCAGCCAATGGACTAGCGGGAGGGGCAGCACAGATACGCAGTATTTT CASSQWTSGRGSTDTQYF
TRBJ1-1 13 TRBV2 TRBD1 TGTGCCAGCAGTCGGGACAGTAGAGCTGAAGCTTTCTTT CASSRDSRAEAFF
TRBJ1-4 13 TRBV30 NA TGTGCCTGGACCCTCGATTCAAATGAAAAACTGTTTTTT CAWTLDSNEKLFF
TRBJ1-1 13 TRBV28 TRBD1 TGTGCCAGCAGTTTGCCCAGGGGGAGGGTAGCTTTCTTT CASSLPRGRVAFF
TRBJ2-7 11 TRBV7-9 NA TGTGCCAGCAGCCCCTCGACCGAGCAGTACTTC CASSPSTEQYF
TRBJ2-3 15 TRBV11-2 NA TGTGCCAGCAGCTTAGTGTCAGGACCTGCAGATACGCAGTATTTT CASSLVSGPADTQYF